Listed here are 7 T cell receptor beta chains from one sample, sequenced in a study of control samples from healthy donors and cancer patients. Measured with immunoSEQ multiplex PCR; TCRdb has only the in-frame clones, and not every one. In the table there are 150,000 to 200,000 clones, just over 90% of which are singletons. Source material: blood. The receptor source for this set is a man aged 25 to 40 in good health.

The chain is built from TRBV28 and TRBJ2-2; possible D gene TRBD2, 6 bases. This CDR3 has 16 amino acids. Germline CDR1 and CDR2: MDHEN and SYDVKM. V dropped 6 bases and J dropped 2 bases, with 16 bases sitting between them. CDR3 DNA sequence: TGTGCCAGCAGCCCCCGGCTAGCGCGAAACACCGGGGAGCTGTTTTTT. Its translation: CASSPRLARNTGELFF.

The rearrangement joins TRBV5-4 to TRBJ2-2; D tentatively reads TRBD1 or TRBD2 (6 bases each). Per the germline V gene, CDR1 is SGHNT and CDR2 is YYREEE (reference sequence). The CDR3 extends over 15 amino acids. The V end lost 6 bases, the J end lost 5 bases, and 17 bases lay between the germline ends. The chain's CDR3 is CASTPVGGQTGELFF. The CDR3 DNA reads as TGTGCCAGCACCCCCGTCGGGGGCCAAACCGGGGAGCTGTTTTTT. The full variable domain, with the rest looked up from reference TRBV5-4 and TRBJ2-2, is ETGVTQSPTHLIKTRGQQVTLRCSSQSGHNTVSWYQQALGQGPQFIFQYYREEENGRGNFPPRFSGLQFPNYSSELNVNALELDDSALYLCASTPVGGQTGELFFGEGSRLTVL.

The chain combines TRBV5-4 with TRBJ1-1; TRBD1 is a possible D gene (6 bases). CDR1 and CDR2 from the germline V gene are SGHNT and YYREEE (reference sequence). This CDR3 contains 14 residues. V was trimmed by 0 bases and J by 3 bases, leaving 9 bases between them. The CDR3 DNA reads TGTGCCAGCAGCTTGGTCAGGGGACACACTGAAGCTTTCTTT. It translates to CASSLVRGHTEAFF.

This clone was seen just once. This chain connects TRBV9 to TRBJ1-2; the D gene is possibly TRBD1 (6 bases). CDR1 and CDR2 from the germline V gene are SGDLS and YYNGEE. This CDR3 is built from 15 residues. The V and J ends lost 4 bases and 4 bases respectively, with 17 bases between them. CDR3 nucleotide sequence: TGTGCCAGCAGCTATTTCGGGGGGCCTACCTATGGCTACACCTTC. Amino acids: CASSYFGGPTYGYTF.

The chain links TRBV6-5 to TRBJ1-2, with D unresolved. The CDR3 has 14 residues. V was cut by 6 bases and J by 2 bases, with 13 bases left in between. Germline V lookup: CDR1 MNHEY, CDR2 SVGAGI. CDR3 residues: CASSRGSENYGYTF. The CDR3 DNA sequence: TGTGCCAGCAGCCGCGGGAGCGAAAACTATGGCTACACCTTC.

In regard to this clone: Other DNA sequences in this sample translate to the same CDR3. The chain couples TRBV10-3 to TRBJ1-1, with D unresolved. Germline-derived CDR1 and CDR2 are ENHRY and SYGVKD. V dropped 3 bases and J dropped 3 bases, with 8 bases sitting between them. The CDR3 length is 13 residues. CDR3 residues: CAISERSDTEAFF. The DNA of the CDR3 is TGTGCCATCAGTGAAAGGAGCGACACTGAAGCTTTCTTT.

The chain combines TRBV12-1 with TRBJ2-3; the D call of TRBD1 is as the table states it, not checked on the DNA. TRBV12-1 has pseudogene status. This CDR3 has 17 residues. As DNA, the CDR3 is TGTGCCAGCAGCCCCTTCATGGGGCGTCTATTTCCAGATACGCAGTATTTT. Encoded protein: CASSPFMGRLFPDTQYF.